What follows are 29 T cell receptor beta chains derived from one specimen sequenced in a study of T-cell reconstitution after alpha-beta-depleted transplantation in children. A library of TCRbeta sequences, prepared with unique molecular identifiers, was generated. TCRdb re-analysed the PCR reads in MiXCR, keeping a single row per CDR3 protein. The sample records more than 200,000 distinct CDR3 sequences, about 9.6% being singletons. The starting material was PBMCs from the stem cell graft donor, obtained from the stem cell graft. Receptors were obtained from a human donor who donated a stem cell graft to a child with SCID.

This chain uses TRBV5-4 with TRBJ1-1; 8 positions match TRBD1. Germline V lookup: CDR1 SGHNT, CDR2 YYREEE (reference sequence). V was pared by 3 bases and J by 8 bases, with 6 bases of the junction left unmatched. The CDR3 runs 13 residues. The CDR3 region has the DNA TGTGCCAGCAGCTGGAGGACAGGGAAGGAAGCTTTCTTT. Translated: CASSWRTGKEAFF.

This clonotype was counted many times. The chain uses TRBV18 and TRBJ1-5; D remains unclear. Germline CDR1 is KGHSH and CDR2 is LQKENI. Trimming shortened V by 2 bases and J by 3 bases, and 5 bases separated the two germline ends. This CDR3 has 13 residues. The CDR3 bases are TGTGCCAGCTCACCAGGTCACAATCAGCCCCAGCATTTT. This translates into CASSPGHNQPQHF. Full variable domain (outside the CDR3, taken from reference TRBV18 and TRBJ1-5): NAGVMQNPRHLVRRRGQEARLRCSPMKGHSHVYWYRQLPEEGLKFMVYLQKENIIDESGMPKERFSAEFPKEGPSILRIQQVVRGDSAAYFCASSPGHNQPQHFGDGTRLSIL.

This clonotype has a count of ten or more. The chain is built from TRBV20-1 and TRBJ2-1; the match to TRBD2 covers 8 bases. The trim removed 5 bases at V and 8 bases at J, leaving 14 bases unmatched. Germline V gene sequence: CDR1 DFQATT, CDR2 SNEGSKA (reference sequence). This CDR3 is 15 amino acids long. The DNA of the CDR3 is TGCAGTGCTCCGGACGGGGGGGAGATGCACGATGAGCAGTTCTTC. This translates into CSAPDGGEMHDEQFF.

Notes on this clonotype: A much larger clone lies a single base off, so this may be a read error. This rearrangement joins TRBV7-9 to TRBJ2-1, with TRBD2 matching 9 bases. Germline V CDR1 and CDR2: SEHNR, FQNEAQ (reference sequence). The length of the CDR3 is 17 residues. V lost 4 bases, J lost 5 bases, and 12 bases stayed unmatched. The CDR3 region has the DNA TGTGCCAGCAGCTCAGGGCTTCAGGGACTAGCCCACAATGAGCAGTTCTTC. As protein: CASSSGLQGLAHNEQFF.

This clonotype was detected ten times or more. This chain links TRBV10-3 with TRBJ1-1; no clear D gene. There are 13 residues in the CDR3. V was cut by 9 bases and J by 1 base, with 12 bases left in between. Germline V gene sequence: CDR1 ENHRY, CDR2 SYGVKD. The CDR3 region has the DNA TGTGCCATTGGCGGACTGAGGAACACTGAAGCTTTCTTT. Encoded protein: CAIGGLRNTEAFF.

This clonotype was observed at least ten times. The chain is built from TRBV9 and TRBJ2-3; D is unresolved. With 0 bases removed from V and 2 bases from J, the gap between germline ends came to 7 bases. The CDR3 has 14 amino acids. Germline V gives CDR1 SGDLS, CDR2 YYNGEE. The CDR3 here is CASSVGSYTDTQYF. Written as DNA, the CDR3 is TGTGCCAGCAGCGTAGGGAGCTACACAGATACGCAGTATTTT. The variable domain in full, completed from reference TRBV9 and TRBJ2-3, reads DSGVTQTPKHLITATGQRVTLRCSPRSGDLSVYWYQQSLDQGLQFLIQYYNGEERAKGNILERFSAQQFPDLHSELNLSSLELGDSALYFCASSVGSYTDTQYFGPGTRLTVL.

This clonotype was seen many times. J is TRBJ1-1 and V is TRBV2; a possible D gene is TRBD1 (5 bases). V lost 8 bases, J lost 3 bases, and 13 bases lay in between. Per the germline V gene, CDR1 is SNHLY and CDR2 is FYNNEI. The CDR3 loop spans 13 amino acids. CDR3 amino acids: CASGAGRYTEAFF. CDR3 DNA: TGTGCCAGCGGGGCCGGACGGTACACTGAAGCTTTCTTT.

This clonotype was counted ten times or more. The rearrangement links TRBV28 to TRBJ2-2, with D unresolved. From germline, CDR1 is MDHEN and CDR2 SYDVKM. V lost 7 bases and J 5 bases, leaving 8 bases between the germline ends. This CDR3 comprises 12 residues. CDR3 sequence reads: CASTHWTGELFF. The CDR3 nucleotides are TGTGCCAGCACCCACTGGACCGGGGAGCTGTTTTTT.

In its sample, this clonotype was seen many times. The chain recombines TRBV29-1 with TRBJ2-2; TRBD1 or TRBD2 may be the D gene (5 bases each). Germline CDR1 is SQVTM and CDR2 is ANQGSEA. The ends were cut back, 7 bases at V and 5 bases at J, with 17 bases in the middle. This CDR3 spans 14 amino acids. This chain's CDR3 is CSGGRTPGTGELFF. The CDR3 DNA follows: TGCAGCGGGGGACGCACGCCGGGGACCGGGGAGCTGTTTTTT.

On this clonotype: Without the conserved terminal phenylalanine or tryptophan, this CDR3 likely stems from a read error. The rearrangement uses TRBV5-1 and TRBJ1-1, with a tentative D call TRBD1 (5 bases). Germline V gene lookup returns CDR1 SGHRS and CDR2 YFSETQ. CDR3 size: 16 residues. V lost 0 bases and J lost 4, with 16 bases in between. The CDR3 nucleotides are TGCGCCAGCAGCTTGGTGGGGGTAAGATTCTCCACTGAAGCTTTCCTT. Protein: CASSLVGVRFSTEAFL.

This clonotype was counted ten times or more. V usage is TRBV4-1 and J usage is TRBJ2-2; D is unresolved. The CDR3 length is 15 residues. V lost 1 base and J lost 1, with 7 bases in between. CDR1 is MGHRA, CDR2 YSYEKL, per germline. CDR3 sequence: CASSQGSLNTGELFF. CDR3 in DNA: TGCGCCAGCAGCCAAGGGTCCCTGAACACCGGGGAGCTGTTTTTT.

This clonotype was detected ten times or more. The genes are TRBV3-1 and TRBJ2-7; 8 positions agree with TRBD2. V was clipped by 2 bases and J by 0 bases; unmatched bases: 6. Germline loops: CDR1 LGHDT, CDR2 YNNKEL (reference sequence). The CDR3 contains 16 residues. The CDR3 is CASSQNTGTSSYEQYF. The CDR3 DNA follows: TGTGCCAGCAGCCAAAACACCGGGACTAGCTCCTACGAGCAGTACTTC.

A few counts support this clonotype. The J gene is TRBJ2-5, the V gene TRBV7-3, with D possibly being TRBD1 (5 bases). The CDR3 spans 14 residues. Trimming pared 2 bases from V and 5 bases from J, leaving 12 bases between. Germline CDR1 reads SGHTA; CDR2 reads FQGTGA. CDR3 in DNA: TGTGCCAGCAGCTTAGGGGCCTACGGGGAGACCCAGTACTTC. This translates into CASSLGAYGETQYF.

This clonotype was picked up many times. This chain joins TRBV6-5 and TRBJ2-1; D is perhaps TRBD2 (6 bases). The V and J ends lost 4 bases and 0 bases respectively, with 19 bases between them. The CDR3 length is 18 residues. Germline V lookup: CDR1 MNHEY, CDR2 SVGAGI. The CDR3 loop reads CASSSRGVGGFSYNEQFF. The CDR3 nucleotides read TGTGCCAGCAGTTCCCGGGGAGTCGGGGGTTTCTCCTACAATGAGCAGTTCTTC.

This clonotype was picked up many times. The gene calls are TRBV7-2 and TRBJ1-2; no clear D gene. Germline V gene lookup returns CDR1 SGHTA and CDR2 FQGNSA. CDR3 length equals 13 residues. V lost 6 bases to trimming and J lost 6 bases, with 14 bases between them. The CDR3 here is CASRPRRFDGYTF. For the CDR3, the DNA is TGTGCCAGCAGACCGAGGAGGTTCGATGGCTACACCTTC.

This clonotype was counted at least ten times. CDR3: CASRVEGQGTTGELFF. As DNA, the CDR3 is TGTGCCAGCAGGGTTGAGGGACAGGGTACCACCGGGGAGCTGTTTTTT. The V gene is TRBV5-6, the J gene TRBJ2-2, with 9 bases fitting TRBD1. The J segment lost 4 bases and the V segment lost 5 bases, leaving 9 bases of the junction unmatched. This CDR3 contains 16 residues. Germline V gene data show CDR1 as SGHDT and CDR2 as YYEEEE.

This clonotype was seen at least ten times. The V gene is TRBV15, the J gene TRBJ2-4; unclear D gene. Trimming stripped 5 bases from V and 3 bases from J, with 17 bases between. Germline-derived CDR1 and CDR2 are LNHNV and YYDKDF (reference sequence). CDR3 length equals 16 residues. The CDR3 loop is CATSGVIGIDKNIQYF. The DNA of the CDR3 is TGTGCCACCAGCGGGGTAATTGGTATTGACAAAAACATTCAGTACTTC. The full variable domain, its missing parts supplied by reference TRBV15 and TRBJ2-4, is DAMVIQNPRYQVTQFGKPVTLSCSQTLNHNVMYWYQQKSSQAPKLLFHYYDKDFNNEADTPDNFQSRRPNTSFCFLDIRSPGLGDTAMYLCATSGVIGIDKNIQYFGAGTRLSVL.

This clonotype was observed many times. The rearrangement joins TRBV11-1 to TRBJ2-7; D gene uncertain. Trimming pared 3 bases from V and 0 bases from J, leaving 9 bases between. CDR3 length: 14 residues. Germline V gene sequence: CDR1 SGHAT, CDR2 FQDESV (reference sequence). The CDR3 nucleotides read TGTGCCAGCAGCTTTCCAGGCAACTCCTACGAGCAGTACTTC. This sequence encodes CASSFPGNSYEQYF.

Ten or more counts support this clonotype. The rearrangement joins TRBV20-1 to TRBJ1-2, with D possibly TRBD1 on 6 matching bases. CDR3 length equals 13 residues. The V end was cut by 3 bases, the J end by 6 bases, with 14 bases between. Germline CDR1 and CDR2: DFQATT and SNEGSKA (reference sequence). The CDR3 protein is CSAREQGDHGYTF. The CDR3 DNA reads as TGCAGTGCTAGGGAACAGGGAGATCATGGCTACACCTTC.

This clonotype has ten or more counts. This CDR3 reads CASIRGAGYNEQFF. The CDR3 nucleotides are TGCGCCAGCATACGGGGGGCCGGCTACAATGAGCAGTTCTTC. V is TRBV5-1 and J is TRBJ2-1, with D possibly matching TRBD2 (7 bases). Germline V gene sequence: CDR1 SGHRS, CDR2 YFSETQ. CDR3 length: 14 residues. Trimming pared 6 bases from V and 3 bases from J, leaving 13 bases between.

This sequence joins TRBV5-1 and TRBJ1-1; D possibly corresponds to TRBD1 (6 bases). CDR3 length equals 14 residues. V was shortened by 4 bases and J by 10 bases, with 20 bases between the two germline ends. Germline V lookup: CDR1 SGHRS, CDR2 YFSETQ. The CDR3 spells CASSPPGTRTGAFF. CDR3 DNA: TGCGCCAGCAGCCCGCCCGGGACACGAACCGGAGCTTTCTTT.

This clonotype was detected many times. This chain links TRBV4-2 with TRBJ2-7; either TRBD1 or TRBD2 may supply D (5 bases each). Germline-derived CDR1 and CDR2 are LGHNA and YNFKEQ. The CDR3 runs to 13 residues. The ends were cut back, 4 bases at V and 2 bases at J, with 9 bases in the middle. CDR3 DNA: TGTGCCAGCAGCCCCGGGACGCCCTACGAGCAGTACTTC. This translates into CASSPGTPYEQYF.

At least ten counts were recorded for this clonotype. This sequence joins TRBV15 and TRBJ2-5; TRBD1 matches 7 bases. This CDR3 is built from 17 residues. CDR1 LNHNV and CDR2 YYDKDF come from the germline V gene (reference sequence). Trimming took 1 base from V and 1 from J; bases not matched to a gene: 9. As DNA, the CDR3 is TGTGCCACCAGCAGAGCCCCTCCGGGACAGATCCAAGAGACCCAGTACTTC. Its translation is CATSRAPPGQIQETQYF.

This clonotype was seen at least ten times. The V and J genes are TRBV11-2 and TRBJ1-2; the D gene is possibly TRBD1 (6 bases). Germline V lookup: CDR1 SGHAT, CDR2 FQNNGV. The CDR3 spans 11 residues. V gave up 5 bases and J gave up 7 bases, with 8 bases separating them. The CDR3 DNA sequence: TGTGCCAGCAGCCCAGGGGTTGGCTACACCTTC. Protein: CASSPGVGYTF.

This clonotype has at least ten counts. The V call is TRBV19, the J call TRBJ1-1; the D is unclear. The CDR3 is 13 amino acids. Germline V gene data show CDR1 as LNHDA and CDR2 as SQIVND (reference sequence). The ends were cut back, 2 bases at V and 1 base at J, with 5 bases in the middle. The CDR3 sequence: CASSIRANTEAFF. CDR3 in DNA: TGTGCCAGTAGTATAAGAGCGAACACTGAAGCTTTCTTT.

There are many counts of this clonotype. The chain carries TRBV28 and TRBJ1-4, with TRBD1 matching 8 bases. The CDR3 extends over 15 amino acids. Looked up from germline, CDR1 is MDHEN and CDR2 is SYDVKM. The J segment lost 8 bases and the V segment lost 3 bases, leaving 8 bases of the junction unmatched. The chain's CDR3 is CASSFLSGGAEKLFF. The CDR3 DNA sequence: TGTGCCAGCAGTTTTTTGTCAGGGGGCGCGGAAAAACTGTTTTTT.

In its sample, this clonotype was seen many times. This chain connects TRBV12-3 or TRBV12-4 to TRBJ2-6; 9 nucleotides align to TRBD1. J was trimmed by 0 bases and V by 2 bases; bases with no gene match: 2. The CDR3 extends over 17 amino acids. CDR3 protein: CASSLSGQGSGANVLTF. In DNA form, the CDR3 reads TGTGCCAGCAGTTTATCGGGACAGGGCTCTGGGGCCAACGTCCTGACTTTC.

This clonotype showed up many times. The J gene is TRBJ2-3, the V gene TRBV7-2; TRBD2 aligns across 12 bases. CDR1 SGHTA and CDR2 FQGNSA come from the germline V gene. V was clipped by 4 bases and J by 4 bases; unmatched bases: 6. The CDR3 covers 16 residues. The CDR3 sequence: CASSSPASGGADTQYF. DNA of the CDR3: TGTGCCAGCAGCTCCCCGGCTAGCGGGGGGGCAGATACGCAGTATTTT.

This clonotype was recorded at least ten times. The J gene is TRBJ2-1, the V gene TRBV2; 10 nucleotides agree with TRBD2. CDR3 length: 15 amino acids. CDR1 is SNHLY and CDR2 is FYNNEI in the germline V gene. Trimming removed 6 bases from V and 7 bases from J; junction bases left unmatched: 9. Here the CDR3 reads CASSSLAGYLNEQFF. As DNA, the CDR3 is TGTGCCAGCAGCTCACTAGCGGGGTACTTGAATGAGCAGTTCTTC.